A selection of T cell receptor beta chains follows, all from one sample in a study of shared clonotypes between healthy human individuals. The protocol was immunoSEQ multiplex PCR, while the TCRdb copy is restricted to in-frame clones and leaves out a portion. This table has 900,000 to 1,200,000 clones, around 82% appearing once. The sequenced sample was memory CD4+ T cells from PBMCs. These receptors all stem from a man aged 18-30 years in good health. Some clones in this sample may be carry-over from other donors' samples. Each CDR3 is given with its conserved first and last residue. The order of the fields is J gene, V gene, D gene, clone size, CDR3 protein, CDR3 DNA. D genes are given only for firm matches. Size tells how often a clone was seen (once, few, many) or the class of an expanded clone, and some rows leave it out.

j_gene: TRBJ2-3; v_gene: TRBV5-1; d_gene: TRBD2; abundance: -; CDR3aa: CASSLGLAVDTQYF; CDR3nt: TGCGCCAGCAGCTTGGGACTAGCGGTCGATACGCAGTATTTT
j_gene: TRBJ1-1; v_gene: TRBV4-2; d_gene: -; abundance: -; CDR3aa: CASSLAGGRHMNTEAFF; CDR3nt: TGTGCCAGCAGCCTGGCGGGAGGGCGGCATATGAACACTGAAGCTTTCTTT
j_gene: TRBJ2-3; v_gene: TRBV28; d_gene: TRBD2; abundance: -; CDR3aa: CASSLRLAGRYTQYF; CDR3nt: TGTGCCAGCAGTTTACGCCTAGCGGGCCGGTATACGCAGTATTTT
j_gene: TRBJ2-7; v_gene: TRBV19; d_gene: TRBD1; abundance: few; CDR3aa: CASSKRDSPEQYF; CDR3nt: TGTGCCAGTAGTAAACGGGACAGCCCCGAGCAGTACTTC
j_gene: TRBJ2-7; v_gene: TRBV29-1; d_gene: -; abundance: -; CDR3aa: CSVKGGRAGHEQYF; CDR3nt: TGCAGCGTTAAAGGGGGCAGGGCGGGACACGAGCAGTACTTC
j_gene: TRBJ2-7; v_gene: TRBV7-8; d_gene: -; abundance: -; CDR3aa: CASSPRREGYEQYF; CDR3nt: TGTGCCAGCAGCCCCCGACGTGAGGGCTACGAGCAGTACTTC
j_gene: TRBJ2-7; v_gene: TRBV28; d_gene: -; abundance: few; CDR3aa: CASKEGVSSYEQYF; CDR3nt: TGTGCCAGCAAAGAAGGGGTCAGCTCCTACGAGCAGTACTTC
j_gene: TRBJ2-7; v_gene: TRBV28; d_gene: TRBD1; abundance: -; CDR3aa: CASSPGTGTSYEQYF; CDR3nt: TGTGCCAGCAGTCCCGGGACAGGGACTTCCTACGAGCAGTACTTC
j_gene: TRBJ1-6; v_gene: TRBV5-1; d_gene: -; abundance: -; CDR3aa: CASSLAPAGPGNSPLHF; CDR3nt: TGCGCCAGCAGCTTGGCGCCCGCGGGGCCTGGTAATTCACCCCTCCACTTT
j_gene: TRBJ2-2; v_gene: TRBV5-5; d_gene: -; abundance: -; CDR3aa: CASSLVGGANTGELFF; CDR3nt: TGTGCCAGCAGCTTGGTTGGGGGCGCGAACACCGGGGAGCTGTTTTTT
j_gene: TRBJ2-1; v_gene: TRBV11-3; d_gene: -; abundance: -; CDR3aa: CASSPKGLAVFGEQFF; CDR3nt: TGTGCCAGCAGCCCGAAGGGGTTAGCAGTTTTCGGTGAGCAGTTCTTC
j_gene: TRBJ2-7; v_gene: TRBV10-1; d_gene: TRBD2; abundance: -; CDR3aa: CAKRGIAGAYEQYF; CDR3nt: TGCGCCAAACGGGGGATAGCGGGAGCTTACGAGCAGTACTTC
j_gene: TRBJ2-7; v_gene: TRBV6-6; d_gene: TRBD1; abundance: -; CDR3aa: CASSQRQGVSSYEQYF; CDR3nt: TGTGCCAGCAGTCAGAGACAGGGGGTGAGCTCCTACGAGCAGTACTTC
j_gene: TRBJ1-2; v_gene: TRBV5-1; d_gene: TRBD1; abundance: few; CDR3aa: CASSLGDRAYGYTF; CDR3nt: TGCGCCAGCAGCTTGGGGGACAGGGCCTATGGCTACACCTTC
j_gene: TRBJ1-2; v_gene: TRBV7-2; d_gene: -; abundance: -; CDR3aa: CASSSYAQKGEF; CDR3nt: TGTGCCAGCAGCTCCTACGCGCAGAAAGGAGAATTC
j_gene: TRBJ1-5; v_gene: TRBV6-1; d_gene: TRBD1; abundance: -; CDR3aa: CASSSGGAEQPQHF; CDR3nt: TGTGCCAGCAGCTCAGGGGGCGCGGAACAGCCCCAGCATTTT
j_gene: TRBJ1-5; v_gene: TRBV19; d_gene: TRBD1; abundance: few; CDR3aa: CASSQGGNQPQHF; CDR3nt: TGTGCCAGTAGTCAGGGGGGCAATCAGCCCCAGCATTTT
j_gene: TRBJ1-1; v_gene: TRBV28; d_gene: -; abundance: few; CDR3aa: CASRPTGGNTEAFF; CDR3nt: TGTGCCAGCCGACCTACAGGTGGGAACACTGAAGCTTTCTTT
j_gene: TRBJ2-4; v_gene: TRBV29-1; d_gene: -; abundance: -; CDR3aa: CSVAALAKNIQYF; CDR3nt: TGCAGCGTCGCGGCCCTAGCCAAAAACATTCAGTACTTC
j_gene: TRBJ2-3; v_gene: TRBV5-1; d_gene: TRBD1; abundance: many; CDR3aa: CASSSDRITTDTQYF; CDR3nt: TGCGCCAGCAGCTCGGACAGGATTACAACAGATACGCAGTATTTT
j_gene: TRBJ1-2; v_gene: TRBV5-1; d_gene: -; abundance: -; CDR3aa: CASSFGLGGYGYTF; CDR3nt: TGCGCCAGCAGCTTTGGTCTGGGGGGTTATGGCTACACCTTC
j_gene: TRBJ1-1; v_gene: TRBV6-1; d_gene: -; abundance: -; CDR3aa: CASSAGLDTEAFF; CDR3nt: TGTGCCAGCAGTGCGGGGTTGGACACTGAAGCTTTCTTT
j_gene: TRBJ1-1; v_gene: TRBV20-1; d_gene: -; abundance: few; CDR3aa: CSAIKSTEAFF; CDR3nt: TGCAGTGCGATCAAATCCACTGAAGCTTTCTTT
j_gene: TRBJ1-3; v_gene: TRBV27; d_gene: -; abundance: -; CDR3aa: CASSLSPGTHPGNTIYF; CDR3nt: TGTGCCAGCAGTTTATCCCCCGGGACTCACCCTGGAAACACCATATATTTT
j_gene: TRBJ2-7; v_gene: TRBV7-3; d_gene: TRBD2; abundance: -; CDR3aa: CASSSRAAGVGEQYF; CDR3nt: TGTGCCAGCAGCTCTCGGGCAGCGGGAGTGGGGGAGCAGTACTTC
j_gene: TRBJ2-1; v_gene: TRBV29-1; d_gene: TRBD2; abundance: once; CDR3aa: CSVAETSSYNEQFF; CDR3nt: TGCAGCGTTGCCGAGACTAGCAGCTACAATGAGCAGTTCTTC
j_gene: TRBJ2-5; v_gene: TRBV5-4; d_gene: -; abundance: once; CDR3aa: CASSRPDTVQETQYF; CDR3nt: TGTGCCAGCAGCCGCCCAGATACGGTACAAGAGACCCAGTACTTC
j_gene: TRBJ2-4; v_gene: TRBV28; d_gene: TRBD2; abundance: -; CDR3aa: CASSSPPWEGAKNIQYF; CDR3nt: TGTGCCAGCAGTTCACCCCCCTGGGAGGGAGCCAAAAACATTCAGTACTTC
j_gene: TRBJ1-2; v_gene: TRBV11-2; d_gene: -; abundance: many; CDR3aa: CASSLRGWGTDYGYTF; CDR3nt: TGTGCCAGCAGCTTGAGGGGTTGGGGGACGGACTATGGCTACACCTTC
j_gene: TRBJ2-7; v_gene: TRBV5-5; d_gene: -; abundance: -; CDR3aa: CASSLFGRGRSNEQYF; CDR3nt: TGTGCCAGCAGCTTGTTTGGACGCGGGCGGTCGAACGAGCAGTACTTC
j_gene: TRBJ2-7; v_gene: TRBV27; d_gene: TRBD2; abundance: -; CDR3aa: CASSLGRVRPYLSYEQYF; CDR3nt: TGTGCCAGCAGTTTAGGGAGGGTTCGTCCTTATCTTTCCTACGAGCAGTACTTC
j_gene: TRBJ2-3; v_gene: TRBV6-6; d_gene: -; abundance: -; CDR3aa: CASSYSDAVDTQYF; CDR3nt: TGTGCCAGCAGTTACTCTGATGCAGTGGACACGCAGTATTTT
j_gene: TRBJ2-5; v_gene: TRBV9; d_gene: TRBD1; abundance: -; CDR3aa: CASSVLQGAGETQYF; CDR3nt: TGTGCCAGCAGCGTATTACAGGGGGCCGGGGAGACCCAGTACTTC